The subject of this entry is one T cell receptor beta chain. The data derive from a study of T cells in Graves' hyperthyroidism and ophthalmopathy. Looked up from germline, CDR1 is SEHNR and CDR2 is FQNEAQ (reference sequence). CDR3 size: 14 residues. V was pared by 5 bases and J by 5 bases, with 6 bases of the junction left unmatched. Aged 18 to 65, the patients had hyperthyroidism that was newly diagnosed and had lasted under 2 months. A patient was excluded if there was uncontrolled infection, other autoimmune disease, pregnancy or lactation. For the diagnoses, clinical symptoms, serum thyroxine and TRAb, thyroid ultrasound and orbital computed tomography were used. Blood was sampled at initial diagnosis of hyperthyroidism, prior to onset of any ophthalmopathy symptoms. Regions amplified from RNA transcripts were the TCR beta CDR3 regions. Researchers ran a first-round RT-PCR on the TCR CDR3 using the HTBI primer set. TCRdb reprocessed the multiplex PCR reads via MiXCR and lists one record per CDR3 protein. The profile covers hundreds of thousands of distinct CDR3 sequences, with approximately 19% appearing a single time and approximately 15% taken by the ten largest.

The gene calls are TRBV7-9 and TRBJ2-5, with 9 nucleotides matching TRBD1. Sequencing was performed on blood. The TCR originated in a woman in her forties or fifties with Graves' hyperthyroidism that later progressed to Graves' ophthalmopathy. In DNA, the CDR3 is TGTGCCAGCAGCCCGTACGGGACAGGGGAGACCCAGTACTTC. Its translation is CASSPYGTGETQYF. Full variable domain (rest looked up from reference TRBV7-9 and TRBJ2-5): DTGVSQNPRHKITKRGQNVTFRCDPISEHNRLYWYRQTLGQGPEFLTYFQNEAQLEKSRLLSDRFSAERPKGSFSTLEIQRTEQGDSAMYLCASSPYGTGETQYFGPGTRLLVL.